The 10 T cell receptor beta chains below were found in one sample sequenced in a study of blood T cell repertoires in COVID-19. TCRdb keeps only in-frame clones here, not all; method: immunoSEQ multiplex PCR. The profile shows 200,000 to 300,000 clones, roughly 86% of them singletons. Sample: peripheral blood. These receptors all come from a woman older than 75 with COVID-19, enrolled during active disease.

The CDR3 sequence: CASSLGGEWNEQFF. The CDR3 DNA follows: TGTGCCAGCAGCTTAGGGGGAGAATGGAATGAGCAGTTCTTC. The chain uses TRBV7-2 and TRBJ2-1; TRBD2 might be the D (5 bases). The CDR3 covers 14 residues. The V end lost 1 base, the J end lost 7 bases, and 11 bases lay between the germline ends. Germline V gene sequence: CDR1 SGHTA, CDR2 FQGNSA.

DNA of the CDR3: TGTGCCAGCAGCCTCGGGACAGGGGGCCCTGAAGCTTTCTTT. It yields the protein CASSLGTGGPEAFF. The rearrangement uses TRBV7-9 and TRBJ1-1, with 12 bases aligning to TRBD1. V dropped 5 bases and J dropped 6; count of bases not matched to a gene: 4. CDR1 and CDR2 (germline): SEHNR, FQNEAQ (reference sequence). CDR3 length equals 14 residues.

V is TRBV19 and J is TRBJ2-1; 7 nucleotides agree with TRBD1. Trimming removed 3 bases from V and 0 bases from J; junction bases left unmatched: 8. The CDR3 length is 17 residues. The V gene's germline CDR1 is LNHDA and CDR2 SQIVND (reference sequence). DNA of the CDR3: TGTGCCAGTAGTATGACAGGGTCTCTCAGCTCCTACAATGAGCAGTTCTTC. This translates into CASSMTGSLSSYNEQFF.

The chain joins TRBV9 to TRBJ2-2, with TRBD2 identical over 9 bases. J gave up 1 base and V 3 bases, and 10 bases lay outside the gene matches. CDR1 is SGDLS and CDR2 is YYNGEE in the germline V gene. This CDR3 contains 18 residues. The CDR3, as DNA: TGTGCCAGCAGCGCCCACTCAGCGGGGGGACTGAACACCGGGGAGCTGTTTTTT. Translation: CASSAHSAGGLNTGELFF.

The chain has TRBV2 and TRBJ2-5; 7 nucleotides agree with TRBD2. V was pared by 9 bases and J by 0 bases, with 7 bases of the junction left unmatched. Germline assignment: CDR1 SNHLY and CDR2 FYNNEI. The CDR3 has 14 amino acids. CDR3 nucleotide sequence: TGTGCCAGTGGCCAGCGGGGATACCAAGAGACCCAGTACTTC. Translated, it gives CASGQRGYQETQYF.

CDR3 sequence: CASSLMGRVAGEKLFF. CDR3 sequence (DNA): TGTGCCAGCAGCTTAATGGGGAGGGTAGCCGGTGAAAAACTGTTTTTT. This chain links TRBV7-2 with TRBJ1-4, with unresolved D. The CDR3 consists of 16 residues. In germline, CDR1 is SGHTA, CDR2 FQGNSA. The ends were cut back, 2 bases at V and 7 bases at J, with 17 bases in the middle.

The genes are TRBV28 and TRBJ1-5; D is unresolved. This CDR3 spans 11 amino acids. Germline CDR1 is MDHEN and CDR2 is SYDVKM. V was clipped by 3 bases and J by 7 bases, with 4 bases between them. The CDR3 loop is CASSFIQPQHF. The DNA of the CDR3 is TGTGCCAGCAGTTTCATCCAGCCCCAGCATTTT.

This clone was picked up one time. The rearrangement joins TRBV5-1 to TRBJ2-3; 8 nucleotides align to TRBD2. The CDR3 runs 15 residues. CDR1 SGHRS and CDR2 YFSETQ come from the germline V gene. Germline trimming cut 0 bases from V and 4 bases from J; bases unmatched to any gene: 4. The CDR3 loop reads CASSLARRGADTQYF. The CDR3 DNA reads TGCGCCAGCAGCTTGGCACGGCGGGGGGCAGATACGCAGTATTTT.

The chain combines TRBV6-6 with TRBJ2-2; 13 bases agree with TRBD2. The CDR3 totals 17 residues. V lost 5 bases, J lost 1 base, and 4 bases stayed unmatched. Germline assignment: CDR1 MNHNY and CDR2 SVGAGI (reference sequence). CDR3 bases: TGTGCCAGCAGTCCGACTAGCGGGGGGATGAACACCGGGGAGCTGTTTTTT. Translating gives CASSPTSGGMNTGELFF.

As regards this clone: One junction end disagrees with the germline gene, perhaps due to a read error. V is TRBV19 and J is TRBJ2-5; 8 nucleotides align to TRBD2. CDR1 LNHDA and CDR2 SQIVND come from the germline V gene (reference sequence). CDR3 length: 14 amino acids. CDR3 region: CASSQSGGQESQYF. The CDR3 DNA is TGTGCCAGTAGCCAAAGCGGGGGTCAAGAGTCCCAGTACTTC.